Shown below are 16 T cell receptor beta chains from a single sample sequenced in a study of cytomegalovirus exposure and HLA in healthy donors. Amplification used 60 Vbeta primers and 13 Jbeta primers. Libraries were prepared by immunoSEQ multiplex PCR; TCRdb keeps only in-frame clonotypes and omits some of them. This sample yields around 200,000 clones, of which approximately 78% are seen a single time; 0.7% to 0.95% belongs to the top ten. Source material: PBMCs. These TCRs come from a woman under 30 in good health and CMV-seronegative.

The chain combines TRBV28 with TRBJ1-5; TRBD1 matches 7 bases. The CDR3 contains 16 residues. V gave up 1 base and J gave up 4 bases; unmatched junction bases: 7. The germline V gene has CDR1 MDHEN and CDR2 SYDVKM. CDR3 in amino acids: CASSLSLGTDNQPQHF. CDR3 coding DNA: TGTGCCAGCAGTTTATCCCTCGGGACAGATAATCAGCCCCAGCATTTT.

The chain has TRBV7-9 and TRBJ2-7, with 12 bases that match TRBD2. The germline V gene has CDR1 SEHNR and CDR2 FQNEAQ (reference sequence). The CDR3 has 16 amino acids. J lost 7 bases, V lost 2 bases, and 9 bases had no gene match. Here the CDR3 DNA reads TGTGCCAGCAGCTTAAGGACTAGCGGGGCCTTAGGTGAGCAGTACTTC. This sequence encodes CASSLRTSGALGEQYF.

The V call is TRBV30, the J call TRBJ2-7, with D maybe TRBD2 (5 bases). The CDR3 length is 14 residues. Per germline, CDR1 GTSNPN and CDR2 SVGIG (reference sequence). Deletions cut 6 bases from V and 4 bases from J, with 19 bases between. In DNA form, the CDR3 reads TGTGCCTGCTGGAGGACTGGCTTTCTTTACGAGCAGTACTTC. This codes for CACWRTGFLYEQYF. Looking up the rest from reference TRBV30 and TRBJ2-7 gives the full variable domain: SQTIHQWPATLVQPVGSPLSLECTVEGTSNPNLYWYRQAAGRGLQLLFYSVGIGQISSEVPQNLSASRPQDRQFILSSKKLLLSDSGFYLCACWRTGFLYEQYFGPGTRLTVT.

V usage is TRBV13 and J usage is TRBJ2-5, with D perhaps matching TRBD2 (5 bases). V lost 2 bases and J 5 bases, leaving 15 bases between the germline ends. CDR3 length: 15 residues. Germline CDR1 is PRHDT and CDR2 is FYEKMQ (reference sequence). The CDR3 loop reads CASSLRVRAGETQYF. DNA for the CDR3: TGTGCCAGCAGCTTAAGGGTGCGGGCCGGGGAGACCCAGTACTTC.

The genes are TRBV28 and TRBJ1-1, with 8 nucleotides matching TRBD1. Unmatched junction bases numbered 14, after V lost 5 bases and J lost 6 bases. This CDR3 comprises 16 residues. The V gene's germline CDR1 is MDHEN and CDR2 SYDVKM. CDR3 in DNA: TGTGCCAGCAGTGGTCACAGGGGGGCCCAATCGTCTGAAGCTTTCTTT. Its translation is CASSGHRGAQSSEAFF.

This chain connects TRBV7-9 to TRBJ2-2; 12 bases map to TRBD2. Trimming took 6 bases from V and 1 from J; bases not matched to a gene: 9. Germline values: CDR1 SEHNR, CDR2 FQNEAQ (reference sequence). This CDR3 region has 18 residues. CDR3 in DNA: TGTGCCAGCAGGACTTCCTGGACTAGCGGGGTGAACACCGGGGAGCTGTTTTTT. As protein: CASRTSWTSGVNTGELFF.

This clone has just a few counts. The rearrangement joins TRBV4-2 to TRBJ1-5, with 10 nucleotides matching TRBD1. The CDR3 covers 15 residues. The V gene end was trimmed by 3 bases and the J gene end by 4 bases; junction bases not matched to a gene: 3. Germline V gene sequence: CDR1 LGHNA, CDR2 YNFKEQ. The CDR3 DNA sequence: TGTGCCAGCAGCCAGAGACAGGGGGCGAATCAGCCCCAGCATTTT. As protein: CASSQRQGANQPQHF.

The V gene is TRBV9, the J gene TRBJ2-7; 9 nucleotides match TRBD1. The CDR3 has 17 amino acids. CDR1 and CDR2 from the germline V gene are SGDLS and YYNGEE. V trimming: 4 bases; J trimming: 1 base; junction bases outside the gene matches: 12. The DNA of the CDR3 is TGTGCCAGCAGCCCGAGCCGGGGACAGGGCCTTTCCTACGAGCAGTACTTC. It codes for CASSPSRGQGLSYEQYF. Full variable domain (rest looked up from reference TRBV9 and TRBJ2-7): DSGVTQTPKHLITATGQRVTLRCSPRSGDLSVYWYQQSLDQGLQFLIQYYNGEERAKGNILERFSAQQFPDLHSELNLSSLELGDSALYFCASSPSRGQGLSYEQYFGPGTRLTVT.

The CDR3 region has the DNA TGTGCCAGCACTACCGGGACAGGGAAGATCCAGACCCAGTACTTC. Amino acid sequence: CASTTGTGKIQTQYF. V usage is TRBV6-5 and J usage is TRBJ2-5; 9 nucleotides align to TRBD1. Germline values: CDR1 MNHEY, CDR2 SVGAGI. CDR3 length equals 15 residues. The junction had 12 bases not matched to a gene; V was cut back by 7 bases and J by 6 bases.

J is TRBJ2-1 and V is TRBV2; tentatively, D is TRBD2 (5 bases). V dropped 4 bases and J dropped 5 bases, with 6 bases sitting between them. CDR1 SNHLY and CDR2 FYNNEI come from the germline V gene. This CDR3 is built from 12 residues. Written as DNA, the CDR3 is TGTGCCAGCAGTGCGGAGGACAATGAGCAGTTCTTC. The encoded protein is CASSAEDNEQFF.

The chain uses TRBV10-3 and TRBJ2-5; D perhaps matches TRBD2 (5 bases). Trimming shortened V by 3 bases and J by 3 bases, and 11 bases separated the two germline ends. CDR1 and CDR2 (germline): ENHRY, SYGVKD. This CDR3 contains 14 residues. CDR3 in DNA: TGTGCCATCAGTGAACCGACGGGGAAAGAGACCCAGTACTTC. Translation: CAISEPTGKETQYF.

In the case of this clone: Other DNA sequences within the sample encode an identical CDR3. The CDR3 loop reads CASSPTGRETQYF. The CDR3 nucleotides are TGTGCCAGCTCACCTACAGGGAGAGAGACCCAGTACTTC. The V and J genes are TRBV18 and TRBJ2-5; D is possibly TRBD1 (6 bases). Germline lookup yields CDR1 KGHSH and CDR2 LQKENI. This CDR3 contains 13 residues. The V end was cut by 3 bases, the J end by 4 bases, with 9 bases between.

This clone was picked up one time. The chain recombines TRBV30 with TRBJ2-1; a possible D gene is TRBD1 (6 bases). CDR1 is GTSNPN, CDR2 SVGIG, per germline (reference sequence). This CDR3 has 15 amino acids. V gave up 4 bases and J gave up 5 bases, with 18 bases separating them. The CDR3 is CAWTPRWTDDNEQFF. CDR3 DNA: TGTGCCTGGACCCCCCGGTGGACAGACGACAATGAGCAGTTCTTC.

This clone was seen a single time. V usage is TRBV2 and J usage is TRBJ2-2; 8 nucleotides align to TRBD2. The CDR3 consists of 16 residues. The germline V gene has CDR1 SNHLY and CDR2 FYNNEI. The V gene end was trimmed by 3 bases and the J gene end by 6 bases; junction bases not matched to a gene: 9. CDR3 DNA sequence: TGTGCCAGCAGTGAGGACGGGGGGGCCTGGGCCGGGGAGCTGTTTTTT. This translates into CASSEDGGAWAGELFF.

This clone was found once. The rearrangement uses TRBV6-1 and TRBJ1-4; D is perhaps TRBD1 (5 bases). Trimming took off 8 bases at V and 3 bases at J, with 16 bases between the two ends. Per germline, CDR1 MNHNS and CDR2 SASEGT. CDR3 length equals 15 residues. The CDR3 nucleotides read TGTGCCAGCGGTCCAAGACAGAGTCCTAATGAAAAACTGTTTTTT. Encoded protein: CASGPRQSPNEKLFF.

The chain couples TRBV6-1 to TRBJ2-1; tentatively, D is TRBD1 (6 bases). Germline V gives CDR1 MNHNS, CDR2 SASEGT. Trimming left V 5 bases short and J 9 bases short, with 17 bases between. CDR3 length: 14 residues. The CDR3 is CASSSPHRVGEQFF. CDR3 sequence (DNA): TGTGCCAGCAGTTCCCCTCACAGGGTTGGTGAGCAGTTCTTC.